The 7 T cell receptor beta chains below were found in one sample sequenced in a study of cytomegalovirus exposure and HLA in healthy donors. Profiled with immunoSEQ multiplex PCR; TCRdb holds only in-frame clones, not every one. Of roughly 180,000 clones in the sample, around 86% were seen once. Material for sequencing was PBMCs. The receptor source for this set is a man aged 25 to 40 in good health and CMV-seropositive.

The chain uses TRBV5-6 and TRBJ2-2, with a weak D call TRBD1 (6 bases). V was shortened by 0 bases and J by 3 bases, with 15 bases between the two germline ends. CDR1 SGHDT and CDR2 YYEEEE come from the germline V gene. This CDR3 spans 17 amino acids. The CDR3 reads CASSLGSRGKYTGELFF. Here the CDR3 DNA reads TGTGCCAGCAGCTTGGGTAGTAGGGGGAAGTACACCGGGGAGCTGTTTTTT.

The rearrangement uses TRBV7-8 and TRBJ1-2, with D unclear. V was cut by 3 bases and J by 3 bases, with 11 bases left in between. Germline V gene sequence: CDR1 SGHVS, CDR2 FQNEAQ. The CDR3 is made up of 14 amino acids. Written as DNA, the CDR3 is TGTGCCAGCAGCTTCTCCGGAGAGTACTATGGCTACACCTTC. Amino acid sequence: CASSFSGEYYGYTF. Using reference TRBV7-8 and TRBJ1-2 for the parts outside the CDR3, the full variable domain is GAGVSQSPRYKVAKRGQDVALRCDPISGHVSLFWYQQALGQGPEFLTYFQNEAQLDKSGLPSDRFFAERPEGSVSTLKIQRTQQEDSAVYLCASSFSGEYYGYTFGSGTRLTVV.

The V call is TRBV5-1, the J call TRBJ2-5, with D unclear. V was clipped by 0 bases and J by 4 bases, with 7 bases between them. Per the germline V gene, CDR1 is SGHRS and CDR2 is YFSETQ. This CDR3 contains 13 residues. CDR3 coding DNA: TGCGCCAGCAGCTTGGTACCGAGAGAGACCCAGTACTTC. It translates to CASSLVPRETQYF.

The chain recombines TRBV5-1 with TRBJ1-2, with a possible D match to TRBD1 (6 bases). The CDR3 is 15 residues long. The germline gives CDR1 SGHRS, CDR2 YFSETQ. V lost 0 bases and J lost 6, with 15 bases in between. The CDR3 DNA reads as TGCGCCAGCAGCTTGGCGGGGGGCGAAGTCGATGGCTACACCTTC. Its protein product is CASSLAGGEVDGYTF. The whole variable domain, remainder taken from reference TRBV5-1 and TRBJ1-2, is KAGVTQTPRYLIKTRGQQVTLSCSPISGHRSVSWYQQTPGQGLQFLFEYFSETQRNKGNFPGRFSGRQFSNSRSEMNVSTLELGDSALYLCASSLAGGEVDGYTFGSGTRLTVV.

This chain uses TRBV2 with TRBJ2-5; perhaps TRBD1 as D (5 bases). Germline lookup yields CDR1 SNHLY and CDR2 FYNNEI. The V and J ends lost 8 bases and 1 base respectively, with 11 bases between them. The CDR3 totals 13 residues. The CDR3: CASGSGIQETQYF. DNA for the CDR3: TGTGCCAGCGGCTCAGGGATCCAAGAGACCCAGTACTTC.

This chain uses TRBV29-1 with TRBJ2-1, with unresolved D. From germline, CDR1 is SQVTM and CDR2 ANQGSEA. The ends were cut back, 4 bases at V and 8 bases at J, with 15 bases in the middle. The CDR3 sequence is 13 residues long. The CDR3 loop is CSVGGGWPDEQFF. CDR3 DNA sequence: TGCAGCGTTGGCGGCGGCTGGCCGGATGAGCAGTTCTTC.

CDR3 loop: CASRRIAGGGETQYF. For the CDR3, the DNA is TGTGCCAGCAGGAGAATAGCGGGGGGTGGAGAGACCCAGTACTTC. V and J are TRBV6-5 and TRBJ2-5; TRBD2 agrees at 10 bases. The germline gives CDR1 MNHEY, CDR2 SVGAGI. V lost 6 bases, J lost 4 bases, and 8 bases stayed unmatched. The length of the CDR3 is 15 residues.